A single T cell receptor beta chain is shown here with its context. Its antigen is not known. This may come from a read error, since a much larger clone is one base off. TCRdb ran MiXCR on the 5' RACE reads and lists one entry per CDR3 protein. This table holds roughly 280,000 distinct CDR3 sequences, 16% found once. The germline V gene has CDR1 KGHDR and CDR2 SFDVKD. V gave up 9 bases and J gave up 9 bases; unmatched junction bases: 8. The CDR3 has 14 amino acids. The data were taken from a study of T-cell memory formation after mild COVID-19. Study summary: TCR clusters showed largely donor specificity.

Study observations and caveats: CD4/CD8 balance held among clones contracting day 15 to 85, and later expanders leaned CD4+. Researchers report contracting CD4+ clones mostly in CM and EM, with CD8+ clones in EMRA.

The sequenced sample consisted of PBMCs or a T cell subset sorted from them (not recorded which). This chain joins TRBV24-1 and TRBJ2-2, with TRBD2 identical over 11 bases. The sequence was obtained from a man aged 18 to 30 who had mild COVID-19 (a few samples of this study predate the infection). Cell type and time point are not known. The CDR3: CATGTSGRTWELFF. CDR3 sequence (DNA): TGTGCCACCGGGACTAGCGGAAGAACCTGGGAGCTGTTTTTT.